What follows are 6 T cell receptor beta chains derived from one specimen sequenced in a study of T-cell reconstitution after alpha-beta-depleted transplantation in children. The authors prepared the TCRbeta library with unique molecular identifiers. MiXCR, run by TCRdb on the PCR reads, gives a single entry per CDR3 protein. The sample includes a few hundred thousand distinct CDR3 sequences, over 10% of them seen just once. The input for sequencing was PBMCs, mostly from graft donor cells, taken 360 days after TCRalphabeta/CD19-depleted stem cell transplant. The receptor set was obtained from a male patient younger than 18 who had a stem cell transplant for acute myeloid leukemia, so the T cells may come from the graft donor.

This sequence joins TRBV11-2 and TRBJ2-5; the D call may be TRBD1 or TRBD2 (5 bases each). CDR1 is SGHAT and CDR2 is FQNNGV in the germline V gene. The CDR3 runs 15 residues. Deletions cut 2 bases from V and 7 bases from J, with 17 bases between. The DNA for the CDR3 is TGTGCCAGCAGCTTATCGGGCCTGGGGGTGGCGACCCAGTACTTC. Translation: CASSLSGLGVATQYF.

This clonotype showed up just a few times. The V gene is TRBV6-2 or TRBV6-3, the J gene TRBJ2-1; D may match TRBD1 or TRBD2 (7 bases each). The V and J ends lost 7 bases and 15 bases respectively, with 25 bases between them. The germline V gene has CDR1 MNHEY and CDR2 SVGEGT. The CDR3 spans 14 residues. Here the CDR3 DNA reads TGTGCCAGCATCCAACTCAGGGGGGAGGGCGAACTGTTCTTC. This translates into CASIQLRGEGELFF.

This clonotype was recorded many times. The rearrangement links TRBV12-3 or TRBV12-4 to TRBJ2-5; tentatively, D is TRBD1 or TRBD2 (5 bases each). The CDR3 runs 14 residues. Trimming stripped 5 bases from V and 4 bases from J, with 14 bases between. CDR3 in amino acids: CASSHRDPGETQYF. CDR3 DNA sequence: TGTGCCAGCAGTCACCGGGACCCTGGAGAGACCCAGTACTTC.

This clonotype was observed a few times. One end of the junction varies from germline; a read error may be responsible. This chain connects TRBV7-7 to TRBJ2-2; 10 nucleotides align to TRBD1. This CDR3 comprises 16 residues. From germline, CDR1 is SSHAT and CDR2 FNYEAQ (reference sequence). The CDR3 here is CASSLGTGVWTGELFF. CDR3 coding DNA: TGTGCTAGCAGCTTAGGGACAGGGGTGTGGACCGGGGAGCTGTTTTTT.

This clonotype has more than one count but fewer than ten. The rearrangement links TRBV7-9 to TRBJ1-2; D might be TRBD1 (5 bases). V lost 5 bases and J 1 base, leaving 14 bases between the germline ends. From germline, CDR1 is SEHNR and CDR2 FQNEAQ (reference sequence). This CDR3 has 15 amino acids. The CDR3 here is CASSHLAGSNYGYTF. The CDR3 region has the DNA TGTGCCAGCAGCCACCTGGCAGGGAGTAACTATGGCTACACCTTC.

This clonotype occurred many times. V is TRBV25-1 and J is TRBJ2-5; no clear D. The CDR3 totals 13 residues. From germline, CDR1 is MGHDK and CDR2 SYGVNS. The V and J ends lost 6 bases and 1 base respectively, with 9 bases between them. The CDR3 DNA sequence: TGTGCCAGCAGACCCCAAGTCCAAGAGACCCAGTACTTC. This sequence encodes CASRPQVQETQYF.